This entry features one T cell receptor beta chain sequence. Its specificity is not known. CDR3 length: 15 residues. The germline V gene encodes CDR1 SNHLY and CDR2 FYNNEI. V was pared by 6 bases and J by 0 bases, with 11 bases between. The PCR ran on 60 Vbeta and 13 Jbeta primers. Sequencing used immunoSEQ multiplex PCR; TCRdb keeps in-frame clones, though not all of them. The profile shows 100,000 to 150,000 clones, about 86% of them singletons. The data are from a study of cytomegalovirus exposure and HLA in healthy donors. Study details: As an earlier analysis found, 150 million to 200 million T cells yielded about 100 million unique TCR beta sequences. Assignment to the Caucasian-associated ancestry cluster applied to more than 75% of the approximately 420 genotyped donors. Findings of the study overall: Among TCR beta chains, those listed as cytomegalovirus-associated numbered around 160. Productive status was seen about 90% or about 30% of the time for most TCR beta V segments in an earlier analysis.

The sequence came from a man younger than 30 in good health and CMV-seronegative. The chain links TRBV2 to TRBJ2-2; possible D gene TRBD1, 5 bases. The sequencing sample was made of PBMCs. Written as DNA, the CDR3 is TGTGCCAGCAGAATTGGACACACGAACACCGGGGAGCTGTTTTTT. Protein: CASRIGHTNTGELFF.